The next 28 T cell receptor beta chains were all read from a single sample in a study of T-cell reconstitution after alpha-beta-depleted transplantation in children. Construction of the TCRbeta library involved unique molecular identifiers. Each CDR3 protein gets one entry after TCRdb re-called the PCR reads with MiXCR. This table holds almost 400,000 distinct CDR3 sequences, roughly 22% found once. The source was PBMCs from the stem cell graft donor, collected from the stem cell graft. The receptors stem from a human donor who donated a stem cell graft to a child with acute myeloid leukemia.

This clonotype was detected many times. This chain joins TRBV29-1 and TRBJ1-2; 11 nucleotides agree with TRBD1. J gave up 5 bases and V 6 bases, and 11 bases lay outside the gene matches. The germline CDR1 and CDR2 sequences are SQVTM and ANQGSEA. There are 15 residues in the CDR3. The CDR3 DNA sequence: TGCAGCGTGTCGCCGGGACAGGGGGAGTCGTATGGCTACACCTTC. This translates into CSVSPGQGESYGYTF.

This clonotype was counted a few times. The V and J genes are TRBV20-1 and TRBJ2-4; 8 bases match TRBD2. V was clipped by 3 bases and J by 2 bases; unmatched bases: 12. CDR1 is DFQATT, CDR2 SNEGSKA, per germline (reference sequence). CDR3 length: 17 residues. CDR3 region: CSASHFPGLAPKNIQYF. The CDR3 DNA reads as TGCAGTGCTAGCCATTTTCCAGGACTAGCTCCCAAAAACATTCAGTACTTC.

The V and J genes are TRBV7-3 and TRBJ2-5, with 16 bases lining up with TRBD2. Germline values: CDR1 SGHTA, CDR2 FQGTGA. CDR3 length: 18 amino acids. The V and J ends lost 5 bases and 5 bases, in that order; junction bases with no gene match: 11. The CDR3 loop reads CASSRSFGTSGRAETQYF. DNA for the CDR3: TGTGCCAGCAGCCGTAGTTTTGGGACTAGCGGGAGGGCGGAGACCCAGTACTTC.

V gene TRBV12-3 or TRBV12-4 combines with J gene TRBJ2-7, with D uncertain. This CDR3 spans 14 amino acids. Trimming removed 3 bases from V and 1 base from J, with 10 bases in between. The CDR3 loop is CASSLLRPSYEQYF. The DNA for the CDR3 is TGTGCCAGCAGTTTGCTTCGGCCGTCCTACGAGCAGTACTTC.

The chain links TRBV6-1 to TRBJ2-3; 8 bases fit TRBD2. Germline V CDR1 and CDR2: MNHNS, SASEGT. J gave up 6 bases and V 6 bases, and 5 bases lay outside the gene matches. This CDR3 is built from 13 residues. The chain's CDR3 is CASRGLGEDTQYF. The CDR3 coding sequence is TGTGCCAGCAGGGGACTAGGCGAGGATACGCAGTATTTT.

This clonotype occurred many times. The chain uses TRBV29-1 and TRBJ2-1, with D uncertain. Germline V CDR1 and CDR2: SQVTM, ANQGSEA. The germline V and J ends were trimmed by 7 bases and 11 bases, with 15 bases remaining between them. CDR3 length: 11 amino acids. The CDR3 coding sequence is TGCAGCGCCCTAAACCATCCGAAGCAGTTCTTC. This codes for CSALNHPKQFF.

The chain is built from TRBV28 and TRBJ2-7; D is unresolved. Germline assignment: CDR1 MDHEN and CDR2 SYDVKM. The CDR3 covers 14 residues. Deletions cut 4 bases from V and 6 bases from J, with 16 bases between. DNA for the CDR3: TGTGCCAGCAGTTCTTGGTCAGTCTCTCTCGAGCAGTACTTC. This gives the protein CASSSWSVSLEQYF.

Written as DNA, the CDR3 is TGCAGTGCTGTTCTTACTAGCGGGAGAAACGAGCAGTTCTTC. Protein: CSAVLTSGRNEQFF. J is TRBJ2-1 and V is TRBV20-1, with 11 bases fitting TRBD2. The V gene's germline CDR1 is DFQATT and CDR2 SNEGSKA (reference sequence). The CDR3 sequence is 14 residues long. Germline trimming cut 5 bases from V and 10 bases from J; bases unmatched to any gene: 10.

In DNA, the CDR3 is TGTGCCAGCCTCGACTCTAGCGGGATCACAGATACGCAGTATTTT. This translates into CASLDSSGITDTQYF. V is TRBV6-2 or TRBV6-3 and J is TRBJ2-3, with TRBD2 identical over 9 bases. The germline V gene has CDR1 MNHEY and CDR2 SVGEGT. This CDR3 is built from 15 residues. After removal of 8 bases from V and 2 bases from J, the junction contained 8 bases not matched to a gene.

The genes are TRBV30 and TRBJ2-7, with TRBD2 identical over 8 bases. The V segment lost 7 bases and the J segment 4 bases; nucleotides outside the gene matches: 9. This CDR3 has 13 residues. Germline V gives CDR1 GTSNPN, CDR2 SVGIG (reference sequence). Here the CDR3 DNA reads TGTGCCTCTTCAGCGGGAGAGGGATACGAGCAGTACTTC. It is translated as CASSAGEGYEQYF.

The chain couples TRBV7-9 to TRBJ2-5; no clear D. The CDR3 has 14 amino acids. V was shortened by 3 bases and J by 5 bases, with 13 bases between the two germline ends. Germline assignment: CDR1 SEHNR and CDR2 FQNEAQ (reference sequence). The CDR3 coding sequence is TGTGCCAGCAGCTTCCCCTCAATTCGGGAGACCCAGTACTTC. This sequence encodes CASSFPSIRETQYF.

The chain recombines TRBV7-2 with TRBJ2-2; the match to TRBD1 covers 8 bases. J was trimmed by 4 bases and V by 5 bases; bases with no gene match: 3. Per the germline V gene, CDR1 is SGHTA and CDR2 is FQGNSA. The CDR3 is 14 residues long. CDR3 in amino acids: CASSGQGVTGELFF. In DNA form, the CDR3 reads TGTGCCAGCAGCGGACAGGGAGTCACCGGGGAGCTGTTTTTT.

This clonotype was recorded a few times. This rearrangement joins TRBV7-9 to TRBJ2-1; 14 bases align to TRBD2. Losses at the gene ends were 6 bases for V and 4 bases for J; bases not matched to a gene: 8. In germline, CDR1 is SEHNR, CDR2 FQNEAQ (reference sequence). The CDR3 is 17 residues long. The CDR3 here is CASRRPGLAGVYNEQFF. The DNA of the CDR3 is TGTGCCAGCAGAAGACCGGGACTAGCGGGAGTGTACAATGAGCAGTTCTTC.

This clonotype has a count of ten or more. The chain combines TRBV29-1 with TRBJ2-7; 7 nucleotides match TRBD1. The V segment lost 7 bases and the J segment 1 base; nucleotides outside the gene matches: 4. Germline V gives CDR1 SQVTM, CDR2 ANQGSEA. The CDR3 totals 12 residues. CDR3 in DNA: TGCAGCGGACAGGGTTTGTCCTACGAGCAGTACTTC. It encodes CSGQGLSYEQYF.

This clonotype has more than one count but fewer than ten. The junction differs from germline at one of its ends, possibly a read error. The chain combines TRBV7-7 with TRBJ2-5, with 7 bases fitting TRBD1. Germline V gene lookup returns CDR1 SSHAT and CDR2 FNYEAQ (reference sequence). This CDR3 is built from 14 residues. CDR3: CASSRDSYQETQYF. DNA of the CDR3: TGTGCTAGCAGCCGGGACAGCTACCAAGAGACCCAGTACTTC. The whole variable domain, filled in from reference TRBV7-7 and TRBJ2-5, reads GAGVSQSPRYKVTKRGQDVTLRCDPISSHATLYWYQQALGQGPEFLTYFNYEAQPDKSGLPSDRFSAERPEGSISTLTIQRTEQRDSAMYRCASSRDSYQETQYFGPGTRLLVL.

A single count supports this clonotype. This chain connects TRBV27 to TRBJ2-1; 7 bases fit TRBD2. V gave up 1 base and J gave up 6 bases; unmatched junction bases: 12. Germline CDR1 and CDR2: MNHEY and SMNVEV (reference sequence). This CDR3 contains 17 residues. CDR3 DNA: TGTGCCAGCAGTTTATTTCGGCTAGCGGAATCATCCAATGAGCAGTTCTTC. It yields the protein CASSLFRLAESSNEQFF.

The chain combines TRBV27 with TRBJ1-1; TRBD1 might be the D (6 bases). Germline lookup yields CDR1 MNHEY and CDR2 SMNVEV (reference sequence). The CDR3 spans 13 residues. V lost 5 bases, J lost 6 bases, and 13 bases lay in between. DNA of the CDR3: TGTGCCAGCAGTGGGGGGGCACTTCCTGAAGCTTTCTTT. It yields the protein CASSGGALPEAFF.

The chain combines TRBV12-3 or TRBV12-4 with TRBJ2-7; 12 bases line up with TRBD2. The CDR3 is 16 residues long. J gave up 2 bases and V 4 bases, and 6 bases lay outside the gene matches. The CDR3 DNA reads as TGTGCCAGCAGTTCTAGCGGGGGGGACCCTCCCTACGAGCAGTACTTC. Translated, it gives CASSSSGGDPPYEQYF.

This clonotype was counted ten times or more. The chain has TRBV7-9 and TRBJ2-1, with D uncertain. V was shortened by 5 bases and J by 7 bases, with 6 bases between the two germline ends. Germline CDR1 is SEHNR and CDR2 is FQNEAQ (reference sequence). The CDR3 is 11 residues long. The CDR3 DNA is TGTGCCAGCAGCCCGGAGAATGAGCAGTTCTTC. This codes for CASSPENEQFF.

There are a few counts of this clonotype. The CDR3: CSARPETQYF. The CDR3 region has the DNA TGCAGTGCTAGGCCGGAGACCCAGTACTTC. The rearrangement links TRBV20-1 to TRBJ2-5; D is ambiguous. This CDR3 has 10 residues. V lost 3 bases and J lost 5, with 4 bases in between. Per germline, CDR1 DFQATT and CDR2 SNEGSKA (reference sequence).

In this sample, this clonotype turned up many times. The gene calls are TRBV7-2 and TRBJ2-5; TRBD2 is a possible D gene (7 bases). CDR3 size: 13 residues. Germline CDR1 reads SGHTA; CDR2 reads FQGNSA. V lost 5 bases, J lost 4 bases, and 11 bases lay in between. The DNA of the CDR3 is TGTGCCAGCAGCCGAAGGGGGGGAGAGACCCAGTACTTC. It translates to CASSRRGGETQYF.

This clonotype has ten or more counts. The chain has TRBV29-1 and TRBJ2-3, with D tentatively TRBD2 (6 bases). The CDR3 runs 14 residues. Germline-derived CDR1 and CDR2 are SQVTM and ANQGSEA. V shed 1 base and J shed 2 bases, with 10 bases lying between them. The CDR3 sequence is CSVEASGSTDTQYF. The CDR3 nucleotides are TGCAGCGTTGAAGCCAGCGGGTCCACAGATACGCAGTATTTT.

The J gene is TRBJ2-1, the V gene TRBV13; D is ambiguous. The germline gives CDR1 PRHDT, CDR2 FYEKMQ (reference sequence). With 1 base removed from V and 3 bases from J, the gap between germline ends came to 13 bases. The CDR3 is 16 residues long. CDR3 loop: CASSLALEGDYNEQFF. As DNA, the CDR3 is TGTGCCAGCAGCTTAGCTCTAGAAGGAGACTACAATGAGCAGTTCTTC. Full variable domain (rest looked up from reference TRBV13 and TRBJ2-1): AAGVIQSPRHLIKEKRETATLKCYPIPRHDTVYWYQQGPGQDPQFLISFYEKMQSDKGSIPDRFSAQQFSDYHSELNMSSLELGDSALYFCASSLALEGDYNEQFFGPGTRLTVL.

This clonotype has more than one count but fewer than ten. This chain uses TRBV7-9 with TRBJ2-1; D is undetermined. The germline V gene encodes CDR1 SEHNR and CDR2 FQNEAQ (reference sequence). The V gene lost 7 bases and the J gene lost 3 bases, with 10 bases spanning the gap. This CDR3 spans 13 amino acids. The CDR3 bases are TGTGCCAGCAAATCCTATAACTACAATGAGCAGTTCTTC. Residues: CASKSYNYNEQFF.

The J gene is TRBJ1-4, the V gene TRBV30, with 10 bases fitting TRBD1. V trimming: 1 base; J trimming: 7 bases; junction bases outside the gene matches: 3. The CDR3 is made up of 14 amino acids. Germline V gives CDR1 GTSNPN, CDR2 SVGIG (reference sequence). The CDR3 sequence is CAWSGGQGGEKLFF. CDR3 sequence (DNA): TGTGCCTGGAGTGGTGGACAGGGGGGTGAAAAACTGTTTTTT.

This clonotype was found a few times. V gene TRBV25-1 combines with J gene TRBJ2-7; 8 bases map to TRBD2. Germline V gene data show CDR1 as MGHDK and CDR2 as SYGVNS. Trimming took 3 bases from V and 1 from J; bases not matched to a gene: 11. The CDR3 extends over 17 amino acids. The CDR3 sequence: CASSDSGSGSLSYEQYF. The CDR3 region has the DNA TGTGCCAGCAGTGACTCGGGAAGCGGGAGTTTATCCTACGAGCAGTACTTC.

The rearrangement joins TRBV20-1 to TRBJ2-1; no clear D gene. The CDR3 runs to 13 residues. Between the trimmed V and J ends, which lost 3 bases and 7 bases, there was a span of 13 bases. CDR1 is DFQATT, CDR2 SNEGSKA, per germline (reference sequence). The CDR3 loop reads CSARWLLGNEQFF. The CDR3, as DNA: TGCAGTGCTAGGTGGCTTCTAGGGAATGAGCAGTTCTTC.

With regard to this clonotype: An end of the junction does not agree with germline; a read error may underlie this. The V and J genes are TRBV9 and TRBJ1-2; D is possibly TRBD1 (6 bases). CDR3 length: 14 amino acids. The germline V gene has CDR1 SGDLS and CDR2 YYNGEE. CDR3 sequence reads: CTSSTHQGSYGYTF. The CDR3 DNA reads TGTACCAGCAGCACGCACCAGGGGTCATATGGCTACACCTTC.